This entry is about one T cell receptor (beta chain). The junction and the germline gene differ at one end; a read error may be behind it. The data derive from a study of tumor-infiltrating lymphocytes in primary liver carcinoma. Total RNA amounting to roughly 450 ng was the source from which TCR beta cDNA was made with a constant-region primer. Employing slightly modified ARM-PCR, three nested multiplex PCR rounds were run, and these gave rise to the TCR beta libraries. In the first two PCR rounds, TRBV1-TRBV30 forward primers were paired with a C-beta reverse primer, and each round lasted approximately 9 cycles. Using its own MiXCR run on the multiplex PCR reads, TCRdb lists one record per CDR3 protein. The sample carries tens of thousands of distinct CDR3 sequences, around 77% recorded once. The CDR3 totals 13 residues. The germline gives CDR1 MDHEN, CDR2 SYDVKM. Investigators took RNA and DNA out together from roughly 20-30 mg of unsorted bulk tissue.

Sequenced input: liver tumor tissue from sampling region 5. The subset denotes: tumor region T5, tumor centre. The origin of this receptor is a man between 40 and 49 years old with primary liver carcinoma and hepatitis B virus infection. This rearrangement joins TRBV28 to TRBJ2-7; D tentatively fits TRBD1 or TRBD2 (5 bases each). The CDR3 DNA follows: TGTACCAGCATCGGGGACCGCGCCTACGAACAGTACTTC. Translation: CTSIGDRAYEQYF.